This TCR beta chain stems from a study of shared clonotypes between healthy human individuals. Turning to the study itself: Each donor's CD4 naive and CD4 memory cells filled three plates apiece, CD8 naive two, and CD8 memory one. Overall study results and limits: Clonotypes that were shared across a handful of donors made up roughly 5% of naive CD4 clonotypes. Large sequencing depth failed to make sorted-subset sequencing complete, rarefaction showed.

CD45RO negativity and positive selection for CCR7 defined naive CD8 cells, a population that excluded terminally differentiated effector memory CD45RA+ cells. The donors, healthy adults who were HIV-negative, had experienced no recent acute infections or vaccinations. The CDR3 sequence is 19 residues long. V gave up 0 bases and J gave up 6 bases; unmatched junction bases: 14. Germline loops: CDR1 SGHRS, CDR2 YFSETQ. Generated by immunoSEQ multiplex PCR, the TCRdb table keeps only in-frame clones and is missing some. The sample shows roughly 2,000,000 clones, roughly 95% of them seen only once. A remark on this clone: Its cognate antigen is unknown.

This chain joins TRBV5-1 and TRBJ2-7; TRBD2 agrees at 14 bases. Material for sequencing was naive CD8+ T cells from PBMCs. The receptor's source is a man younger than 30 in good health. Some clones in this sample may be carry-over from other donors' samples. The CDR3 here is CASSLVTGTSGRAGSEQYF. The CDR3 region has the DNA TGCGCCAGCAGCTTGGTAACCGGGACTAGCGGGAGAGCTGGAAGCGAGCAGTACTTC.